These 2 T cell receptor beta chains were all obtained from the same sample, sequenced in a study of control samples from healthy donors and cancer patients. The assay was immunoSEQ multiplex PCR, and TCRdb's table has in-frame clones only and misses some. The table records tens of thousands of clones, more than 70% of them present only once. The sample comprised PBMCs. The receptors derive from a man between 60 and 70 years old with head and neck cancer.

V gene TRBV9 combines with J gene TRBJ2-3; 9 bases line up with TRBD2. This CDR3 comprises 17 residues. Germline V gene data show CDR1 as SGDLS and CDR2 as YYNGEE. V shed 0 bases, J shed 2 bases, and the junction held 7 bases outside the gene matches. The CDR3 sequence is CASSVEPGGRATDTQYF. CDR3 DNA: TGTGCCAGCAGCGTAGAACCGGGCGGGAGGGCCACAGATACGCAGTATTTT. Together with reference TRBV9 and TRBJ2-3, the CDR3 gives the full variable domain: DSGVTQTPKHLITATGQRVTLRCSPRSGDLSVYWYQQSLDQGLQFLIQYYNGEERAKGNILERFSAQQFPDLHSELNLSSLELGDSALYFCASSVEPGGRATDTQYFGPGTRLTVL.

This clone was observed a single time. V is TRBV27 and J is TRBJ1-5; D call uncertain. This CDR3 is built from 13 residues. Germline V CDR1 and CDR2: MNHEY, SMNVEV (reference sequence). Deletions cut 2 bases from V and 6 bases from J, with 8 bases between. The CDR3 DNA sequence: TGTGCCAGCAGTTTAACCCCAGTTCAGCCCCAGCATTTT. It specifies CASSLTPVQPQHF.